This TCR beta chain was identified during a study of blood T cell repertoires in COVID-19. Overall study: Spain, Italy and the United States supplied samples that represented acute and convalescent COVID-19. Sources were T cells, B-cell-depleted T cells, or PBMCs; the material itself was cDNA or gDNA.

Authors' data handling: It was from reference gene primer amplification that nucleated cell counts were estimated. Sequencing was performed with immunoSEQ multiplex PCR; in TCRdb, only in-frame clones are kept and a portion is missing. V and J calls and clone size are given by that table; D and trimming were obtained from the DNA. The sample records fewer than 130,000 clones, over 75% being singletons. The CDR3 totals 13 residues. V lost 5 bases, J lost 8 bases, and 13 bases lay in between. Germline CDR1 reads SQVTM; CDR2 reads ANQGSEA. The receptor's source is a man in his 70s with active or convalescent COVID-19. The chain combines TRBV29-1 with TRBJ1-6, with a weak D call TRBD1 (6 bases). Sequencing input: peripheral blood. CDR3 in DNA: TGCAGCGTTTCACAGGGTGGGGATTCACCCCTCCACTTT. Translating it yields CSVSQGGDSPLHF.